One and the same sample provided the 10 T cell receptor beta chains below, sequenced in a study of cytomegalovirus exposure and HLA in healthy donors. PCR was performed using 60 Vbeta and 13 Jbeta primers. Using immunoSEQ multiplex PCR, the repertoire was profiled, and TCRdb retains in-frame clones only, with some absent. Counted here are 150,000 to 200,000 clones, under 85% occurring once; the ten biggest clones make up about 4%. The specimen sequenced was PBMCs. The receptors derive from a man aged 45-65 years in good health and CMV-seropositive.

V is TRBV6-5 and J is TRBJ1-6; D not resolved. The CDR3 length is 14 residues. Germline values: CDR1 MNHEY, CDR2 SVGAGI. V lost 9 bases and J 6 bases, leaving 15 bases between the germline ends. The CDR3 loop is CASSEVLGNSPLHF. CDR3 in DNA: TGTGCCAGTTCAGAGGTTCTGGGTAATTCACCCCTCCACTTT.

The rearrangement links TRBV6-5 to TRBJ2-7; D is unclear. The CDR3 consists of 14 residues. Germline V lookup: CDR1 MNHEY, CDR2 SVGAGI. V gave up 5 bases and J gave up 1 base, with 12 bases separating them. The CDR3 loop is CASSPSQSSYEQYF. The CDR3 nucleotides read TGTGCCAGCAGTCCGTCACAGTCATCCTACGAGCAGTACTTC.

This chain joins TRBV15 and TRBJ2-1; D unresolved. The V end lost 4 bases, the J end lost 7 bases, and 20 bases lay between the germline ends. CDR1 is LNHNV, CDR2 YYDKDF, per germline (reference sequence). The CDR3 runs to 16 residues. The DNA of the CDR3 is TGTGCCACCAGCAAGGAACAGCAAAACCTCAAGAATGAGCAGTTCTTC. This translates into CATSKEQQNLKNEQFF.

The count of this clone is one. The chain joins TRBV5-6 to TRBJ1-6; weak D call: TRBD1 (5 bases). Germline-derived CDR1 and CDR2 are SGHDT and YYEEEE. Trimming took 1 base from V and 6 from J, leaving 11 bases between them. This CDR3 is built from 15 residues. The CDR3, as DNA: TGTGCCAGCAGCTTGATGGGGCCTTCTAATTCACCCCTCCACTTT. Amino acids: CASSLMGPSNSPLHF.

The genes are TRBV28 and TRBJ2-5; 8 positions agree with TRBD2. CDR1 is MDHEN, CDR2 SYDVKM, per germline. Trimming took 6 bases from V and 4 from J; bases not matched to a gene: 7. This CDR3 region has 14 residues. The CDR3 DNA sequence: TGTGCCAGCAGCCTTGCGGGGGGCGCAGAGACCCAGTACTTC. Its protein is CASSLAGGAETQYF.

This chain connects TRBV10-3 to TRBJ1-1, with D unclear. The CDR3 extends over 14 amino acids. Germline loops: CDR1 ENHRY, CDR2 SYGVKD. The germline V and J ends were trimmed by 10 bases and 0 bases, with 15 bases remaining between them. Here the CDR3 reads CATTNTAVNTEAFF. For the CDR3, the DNA is TGTGCCACGACAAACACAGCTGTGAACACTGAAGCTTTCTTT.

The chain is built from TRBV5-1 and TRBJ2-3; D is undetermined. V lost 0 bases to trimming and J lost 2 bases, with 7 bases between them. The CDR3 runs to 14 residues. Germline values: CDR1 SGHRS, CDR2 YFSETQ. The CDR3 loop reads CASSLGGITDTQYF. In DNA form, the CDR3 reads TGCGCCAGCAGCTTGGGAGGAATCACAGATACGCAGTATTTT.

The chain uses TRBV5-6 and TRBJ2-5; D perhaps matches TRBD1 (5 bases). Germline assignment: CDR1 SGHDT and CDR2 YYEEEE. The CDR3 is 15 amino acids. The V gene lost 0 bases and the J gene lost 5 bases, with 14 bases spanning the gap. In nucleotides, the CDR3 is TGTGCCAGCAGCTTGGGATCAGGGCTGACCGAGACCCAGTACTTC. It codes for CASSLGSGLTETQYF.

The J gene is TRBJ2-1, the V gene TRBV27; 10 bases line up with TRBD1. Germline CDR1 MNHEY, CDR2 SMNVEV (reference sequence). The CDR3 totals 15 residues. The junction had 5 bases not matched to a gene; V was cut back by 5 bases and J by 4 bases. The CDR3 DNA follows: TGTGCCAGCAGTGTTGGGACAGGGGTATACAATGAGCAGTTCTTC. This encodes CASSVGTGVYNEQFF.

This chain uses TRBV11-2 with TRBJ2-3, with D uncertain. Trimming removed 5 bases at V and 4 bases at J, with 7 bases between. The CDR3 contains 12 residues. From germline, CDR1 is SGHAT and CDR2 FQNNGV. The CDR3 sequence is CASSQSPDTQYF. The CDR3 bases are TGTGCCAGCAGCCAGTCCCCAGATACGCAGTATTTT. Full variable domain (missing parts from reference TRBV11-2 and TRBJ2-3): EAGVAQSPRYKIIEKRQSVAFWCNPISGHATLYWYQQILGQGPKLLIQFQNNGVVDDSQLPKDRFSAERLKGVDSTLKIQPAKLEDSAVYLCASSQSPDTQYFGPGTRLTVL.